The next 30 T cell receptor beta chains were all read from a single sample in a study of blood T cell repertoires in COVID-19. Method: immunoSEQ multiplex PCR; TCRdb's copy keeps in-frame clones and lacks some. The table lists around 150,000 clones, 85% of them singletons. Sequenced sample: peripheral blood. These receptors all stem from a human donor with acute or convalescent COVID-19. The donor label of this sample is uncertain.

The CDR3 reads CASSARDSYGYTF. For the CDR3, the DNA is TGTGCCAGCAGTGCCCGGGACAGCTATGGCTACACCTTC. V gene TRBV25-1 combines with J gene TRBJ1-2; the match to TRBD1 covers 7 bases. The length of the CDR3 is 13 residues. The germline V gene has CDR1 MGHDK and CDR2 SYGVNS. V shed 4 bases, J shed 4 bases, and the junction held 3 bases outside the gene matches.

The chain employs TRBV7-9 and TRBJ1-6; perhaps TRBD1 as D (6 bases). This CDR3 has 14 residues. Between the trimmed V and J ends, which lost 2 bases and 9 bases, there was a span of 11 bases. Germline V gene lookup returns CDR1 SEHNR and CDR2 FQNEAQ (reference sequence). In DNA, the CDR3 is TGTGCCAGCAGCTTATGGGACACCCTTTCACCCCTCCACTTT. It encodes CASSLWDTLSPLHF.

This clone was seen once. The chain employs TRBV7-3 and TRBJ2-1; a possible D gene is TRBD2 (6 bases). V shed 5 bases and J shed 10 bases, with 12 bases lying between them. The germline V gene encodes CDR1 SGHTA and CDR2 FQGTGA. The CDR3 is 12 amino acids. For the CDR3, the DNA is TGTGCCAGCAGCCTTCCGGCGGGGGAGCAGTTCTTC. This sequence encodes CASSLPAGEQFF. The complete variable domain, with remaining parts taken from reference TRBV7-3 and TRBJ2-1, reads GAGVSQTPSNKVTEKGKYVELRCDPISGHTALYWYRQSLGQGPEFLIYFQGTGAADDSGLPNDRFFAVRPEGSVSTLKIQRTERGDSAVYLCASSLPAGEQFFGPGTRLTVL.

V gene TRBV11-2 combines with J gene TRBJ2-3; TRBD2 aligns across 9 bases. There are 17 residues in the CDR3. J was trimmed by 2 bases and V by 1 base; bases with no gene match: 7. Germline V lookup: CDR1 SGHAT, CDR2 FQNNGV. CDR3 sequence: CASSLVSAGGYTDTQYF. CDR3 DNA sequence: TGTGCCAGCAGCTTAGTATCGGCGGGGGGGTACACAGATACGCAGTATTTT.

Written as DNA, the CDR3 is TGTGCCATCAGTGAGGGGCCTAGGGGCTCTGGAAACACCATATATTTT. Translating gives CAISEGPRGSGNTIYF. The chain is built from TRBV10-3 and TRBJ1-3; D is possibly TRBD1 (5 bases). The V end lost 2 bases, the J end lost 0 bases, and 11 bases lay between the germline ends. This CDR3 is built from 16 residues. Germline CDR1 and CDR2: ENHRY and SYGVKD.

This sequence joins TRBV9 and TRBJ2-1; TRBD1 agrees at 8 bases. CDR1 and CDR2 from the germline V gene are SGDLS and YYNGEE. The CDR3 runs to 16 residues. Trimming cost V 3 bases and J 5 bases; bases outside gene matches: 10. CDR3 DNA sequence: TGTGCCAGCAGCGCTCAGGGGGCGATTGGCCACAATGAGCAGTTCTTC. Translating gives CASSAQGAIGHNEQFF. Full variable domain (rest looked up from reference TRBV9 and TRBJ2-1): DSGVTQTPKHLITATGQRVTLRCSPRSGDLSVYWYQQSLDQGLQFLIQYYNGEERAKGNILERFSAQQFPDLHSELNLSSLELGDSALYFCASSAQGAIGHNEQFFGPGTRLTVL.

CDR3 protein: CASSPSKGNEKLFF. As DNA, the CDR3 is TGTGCCAGCTCACCATCGAAGGGGAATGAAAAACTGTTTTTT. The rearrangement joins TRBV18 to TRBJ1-4; D is perhaps TRBD1 (5 bases). CDR3 length: 14 amino acids. Deletions cut 2 bases from V and 5 bases from J, with 9 bases between. Germline CDR1 is KGHSH and CDR2 is LQKENI. Full variable domain (outside the CDR3, taken from reference TRBV18 and TRBJ1-4): NAGVMQNPRHLVRRRGQEARLRCSPMKGHSHVYWYRQLPEEGLKFMVYLQKENIIDESGMPKERFSAEFPKEGPSILRIQQVVRGDSAAYFCASSPSKGNEKLFFGSGTQLSVL.

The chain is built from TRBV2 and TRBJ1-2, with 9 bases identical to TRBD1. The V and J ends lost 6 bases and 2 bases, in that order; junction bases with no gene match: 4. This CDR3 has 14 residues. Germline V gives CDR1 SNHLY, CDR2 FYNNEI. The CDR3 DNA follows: TGTGCCAGCAGGGGGACAGGGAACAACTATGGCTACACCTTC. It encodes CASRGTGNNYGYTF.

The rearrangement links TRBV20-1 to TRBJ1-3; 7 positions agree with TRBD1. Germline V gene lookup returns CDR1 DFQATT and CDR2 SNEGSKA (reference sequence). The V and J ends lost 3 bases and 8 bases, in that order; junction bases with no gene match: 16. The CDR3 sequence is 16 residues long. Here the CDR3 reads CSASTLPGQRGDTIYF. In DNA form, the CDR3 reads TGCAGTGCTAGTACGTTACCGGGACAGCGAGGCGACACCATATATTTT.

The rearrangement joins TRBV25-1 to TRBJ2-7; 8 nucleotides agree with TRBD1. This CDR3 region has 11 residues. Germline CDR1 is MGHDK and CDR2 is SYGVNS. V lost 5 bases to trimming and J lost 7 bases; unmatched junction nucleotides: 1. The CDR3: CASSRQGEQYF. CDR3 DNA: TGTGCCAGCAGTCGACAGGGGGAGCAGTACTTC.

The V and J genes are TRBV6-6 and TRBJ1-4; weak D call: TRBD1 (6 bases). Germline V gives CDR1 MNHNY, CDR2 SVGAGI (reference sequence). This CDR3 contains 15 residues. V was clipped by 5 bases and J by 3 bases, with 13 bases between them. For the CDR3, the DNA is TGTGCCAGCAGTAGGGGGTCCGTGTCTAATGAAAAACTGTTTTTT. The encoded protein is CASSRGSVSNEKLFF.

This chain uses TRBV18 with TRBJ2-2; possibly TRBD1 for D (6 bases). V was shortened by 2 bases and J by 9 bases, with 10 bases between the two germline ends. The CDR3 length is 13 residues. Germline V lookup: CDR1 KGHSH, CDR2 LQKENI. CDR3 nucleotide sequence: TGTGCCAGCTCACCAGGGACAACCAGGGAGCTGTTTTTT. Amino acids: CASSPGTTRELFF. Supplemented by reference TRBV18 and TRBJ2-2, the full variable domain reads NAGVMQNPRHLVRRRGQEARLRCSPMKGHSHVYWYRQLPEEGLKFMVYLQKENIIDESGMPKERFSAEFPKEGPSILRIQQVVRGDSAAYFCASSPGTTRELFFGEGSRLTVL.

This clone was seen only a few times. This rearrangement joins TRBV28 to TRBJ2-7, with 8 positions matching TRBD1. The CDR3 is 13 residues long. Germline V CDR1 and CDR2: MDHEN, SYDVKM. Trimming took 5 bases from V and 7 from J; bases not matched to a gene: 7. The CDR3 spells CASSPDRVREQYF. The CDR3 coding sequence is TGTGCCAGCAGTCCGGACAGGGTGAGGGAGCAGTACTTC.

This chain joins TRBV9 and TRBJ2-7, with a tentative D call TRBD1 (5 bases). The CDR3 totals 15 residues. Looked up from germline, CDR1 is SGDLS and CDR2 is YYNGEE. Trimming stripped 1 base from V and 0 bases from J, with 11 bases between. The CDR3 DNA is TGTGCCAGCAGCGTACAGGGTTTTAGCTCCTACGAGCAGTACTTC. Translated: CASSVQGFSSYEQYF.

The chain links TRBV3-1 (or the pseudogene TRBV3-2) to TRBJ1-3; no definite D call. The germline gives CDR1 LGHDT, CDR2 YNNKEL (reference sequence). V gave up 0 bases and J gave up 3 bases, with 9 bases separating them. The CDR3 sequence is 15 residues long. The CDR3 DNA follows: TGTGCCAGCAGCCAAGATTCGGGGAGTGGAAACACCATATATTTT. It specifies CASSQDSGSGNTIYF.

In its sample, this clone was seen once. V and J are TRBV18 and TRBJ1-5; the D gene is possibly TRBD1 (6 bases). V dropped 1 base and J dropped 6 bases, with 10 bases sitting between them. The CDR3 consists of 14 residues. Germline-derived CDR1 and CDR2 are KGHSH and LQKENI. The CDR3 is CASSPQDRLQPQHF. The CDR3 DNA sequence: TGTGCCAGCTCACCACAGGACAGACTTCAGCCCCAGCATTTT. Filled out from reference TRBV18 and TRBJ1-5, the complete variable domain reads NAGVMQNPRHLVRRRGQEARLRCSPMKGHSHVYWYRQLPEEGLKFMVYLQKENIIDESGMPKERFSAEFPKEGPSILRIQQVVRGDSAAYFCASSPQDRLQPQHFGDGTRLSIL.

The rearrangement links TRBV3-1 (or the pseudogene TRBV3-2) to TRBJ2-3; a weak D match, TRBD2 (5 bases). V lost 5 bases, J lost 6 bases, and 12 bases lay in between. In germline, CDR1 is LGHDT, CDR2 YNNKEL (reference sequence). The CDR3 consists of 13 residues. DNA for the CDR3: TGTGCCAGCAGCTTACGGACTGTGGATACGCAGTATTTT. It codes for CASSLRTVDTQYF.

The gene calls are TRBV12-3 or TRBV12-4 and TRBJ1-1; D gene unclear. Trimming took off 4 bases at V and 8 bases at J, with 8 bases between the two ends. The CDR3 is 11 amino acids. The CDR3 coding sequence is TGTGCCAGCAGTTCGACTCCCGAAGCTTTCTTT. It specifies CASSSTPEAFF.

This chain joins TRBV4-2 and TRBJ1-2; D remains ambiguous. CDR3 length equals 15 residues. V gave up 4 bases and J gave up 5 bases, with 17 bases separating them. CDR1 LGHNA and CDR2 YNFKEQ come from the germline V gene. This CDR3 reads CASSRTDGGFYGYTF. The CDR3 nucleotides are TGTGCCAGCAGCCGAACGGACGGAGGATTTTATGGCTACACCTTC.

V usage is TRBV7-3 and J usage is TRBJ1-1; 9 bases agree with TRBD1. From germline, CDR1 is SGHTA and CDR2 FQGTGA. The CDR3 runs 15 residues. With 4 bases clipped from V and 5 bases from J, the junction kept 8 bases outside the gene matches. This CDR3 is CASSSTQGAVTEAFF. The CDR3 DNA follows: TGTGCCAGCAGCTCGACACAGGGGGCTGTAACTGAAGCTTTCTTT.

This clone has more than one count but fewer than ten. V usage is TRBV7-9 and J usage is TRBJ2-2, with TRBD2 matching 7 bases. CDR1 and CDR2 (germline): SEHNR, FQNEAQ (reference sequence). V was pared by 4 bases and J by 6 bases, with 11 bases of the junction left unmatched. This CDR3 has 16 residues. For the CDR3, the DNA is TGTGCCAGCAGCTCCTTAGCCTTGGGGGGGGCCGGGGAGCTGTTTTTT. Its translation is CASSSLALGGAGELFF.

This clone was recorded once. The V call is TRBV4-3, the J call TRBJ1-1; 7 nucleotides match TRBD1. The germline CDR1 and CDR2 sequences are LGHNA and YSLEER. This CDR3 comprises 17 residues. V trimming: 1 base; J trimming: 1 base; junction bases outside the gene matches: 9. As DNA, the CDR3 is TGCGCCAGCAGCCAAGGGAACCCGGGACAGAGGAACACTGAAGCTTTCTTT. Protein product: CASSQGNPGQRNTEAFF.

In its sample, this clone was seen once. The CDR3 nucleotides read TGTGCCAGCAGCCCGGGCTATGGCTACACCTTC. It specifies CASSPGYGYTF. The gene calls are TRBV5-4 and TRBJ1-2, with D hard to call. The germline V gene encodes CDR1 SGHNT and CDR2 YYREEE (reference sequence). Deletions cut 4 bases from V and 4 bases from J, with 5 bases between. CDR3 size: 11 residues. Full variable domain (rest looked up from reference TRBV5-4 and TRBJ1-2): ETGVTQSPTHLIKTRGQQVTLRCSSQSGHNTVSWYQQALGQGPQFIFQYYREEENGRGNFPPRFSGLQFPNYSSELNVNALELDDSALYLCASSPGYGYTFGSGTRLTVV.

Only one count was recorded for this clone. DNA of the CDR3: TGTGCCAGCAGACGAACAAACACCGGGGAGCTGTTTTTT. Protein sequence: CASRRTNTGELFF. The rearrangement joins TRBV5-8 to TRBJ2-2; D ambiguous. In germline, CDR1 is SGHTS, CDR2 YDEGEE. The V end lost 5 bases, the J end lost 2 bases, and 7 bases lay between the germline ends. CDR3 length equals 13 residues.

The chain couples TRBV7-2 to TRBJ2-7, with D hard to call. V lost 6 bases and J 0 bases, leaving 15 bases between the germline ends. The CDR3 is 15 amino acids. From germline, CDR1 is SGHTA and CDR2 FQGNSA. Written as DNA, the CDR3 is TGTGCCAGCAGACCTAGAGTCTTGAGCTCCTACGAGCAGTACTTC. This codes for CASRPRVLSSYEQYF.

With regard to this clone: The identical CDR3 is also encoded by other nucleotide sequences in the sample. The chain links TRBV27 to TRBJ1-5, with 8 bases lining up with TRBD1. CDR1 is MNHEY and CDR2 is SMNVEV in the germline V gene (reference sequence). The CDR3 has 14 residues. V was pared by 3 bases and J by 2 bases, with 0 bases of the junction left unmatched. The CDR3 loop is CASSLGQGNQPQHF. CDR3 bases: TGTGCCAGCAGTTTGGGACAGGGCAATCAGCCCCAGCATTTT.

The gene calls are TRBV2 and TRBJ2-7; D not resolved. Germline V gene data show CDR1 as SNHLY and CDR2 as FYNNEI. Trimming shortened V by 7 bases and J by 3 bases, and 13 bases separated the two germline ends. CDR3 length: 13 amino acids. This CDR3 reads CASKEPPNYEQYF. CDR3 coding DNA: TGTGCCAGCAAAGAGCCACCAAACTACGAGCAGTACTTC.

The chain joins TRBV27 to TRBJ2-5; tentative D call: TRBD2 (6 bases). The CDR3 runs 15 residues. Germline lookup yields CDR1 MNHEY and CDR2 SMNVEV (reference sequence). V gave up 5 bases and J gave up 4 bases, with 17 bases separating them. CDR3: CASSPSGTWGETQYF. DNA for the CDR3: TGTGCCAGCAGTCCCTCCGGGACTTGGGGAGAGACCCAGTACTTC.

As DNA, the CDR3 is TGTGCCAGCACCTTCGGGACTAGCGGGGGGGAGACCCAGTACTTC. Its translation is CASTFGTSGGETQYF. V and J are TRBV6-5 and TRBJ2-5; 15 positions match TRBD2. This CDR3 region has 15 residues. Germline V gene lookup returns CDR1 MNHEY and CDR2 SVGAGI. V was clipped by 7 bases and J by 5 bases; unmatched bases: 5.

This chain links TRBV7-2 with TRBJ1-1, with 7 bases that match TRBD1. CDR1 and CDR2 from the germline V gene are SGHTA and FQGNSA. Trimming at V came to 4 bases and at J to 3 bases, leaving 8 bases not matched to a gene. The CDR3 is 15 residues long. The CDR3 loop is CASSSQQGRYTEAFF. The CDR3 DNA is TGTGCCAGCAGCTCACAACAGGGGAGGTACACTGAAGCTTTCTTT.